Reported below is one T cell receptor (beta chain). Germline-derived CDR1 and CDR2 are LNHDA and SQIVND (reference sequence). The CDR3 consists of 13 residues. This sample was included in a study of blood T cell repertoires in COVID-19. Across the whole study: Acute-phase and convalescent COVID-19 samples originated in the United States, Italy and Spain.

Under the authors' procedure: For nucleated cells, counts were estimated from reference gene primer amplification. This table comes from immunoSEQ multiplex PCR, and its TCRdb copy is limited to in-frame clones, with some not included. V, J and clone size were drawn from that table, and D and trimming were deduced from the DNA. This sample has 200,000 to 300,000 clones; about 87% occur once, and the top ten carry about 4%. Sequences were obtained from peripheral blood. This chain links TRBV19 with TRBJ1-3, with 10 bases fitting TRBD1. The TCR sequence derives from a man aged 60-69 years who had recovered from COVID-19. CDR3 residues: CAGGTGAGNTIYF. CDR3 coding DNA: TGTGCTGGTGGGACAGGGGCTGGAAACACCATATATTTT.